Included here is one TCR beta chain sequence, with context. These data are taken from a study of blood T cell repertoires in COVID-19. Sequencing used immunoSEQ multiplex PCR; TCRdb keeps in-frame clones, though not all of them. This table holds approximately 120,000 clones, 88% found once. CDR1 and CDR2 (germline): DFQATT, SNEGSKA (reference sequence). The CDR3 spans 11 residues. The ends were cut back, 3 bases at V and 7 bases at J, with 7 bases in the middle. V gene TRBV20-1 combines with J gene TRBJ2-1; D call uncertain. Sequenced sample: peripheral blood. This clonotype originated in a human donor in a cohort sampled during active COVID-19. The CDR3 nucleotides are TGCAGTGCTAGCAGGCAGAATGAGCAGTTCTTC. This sequence encodes CSASRQNEQFF.